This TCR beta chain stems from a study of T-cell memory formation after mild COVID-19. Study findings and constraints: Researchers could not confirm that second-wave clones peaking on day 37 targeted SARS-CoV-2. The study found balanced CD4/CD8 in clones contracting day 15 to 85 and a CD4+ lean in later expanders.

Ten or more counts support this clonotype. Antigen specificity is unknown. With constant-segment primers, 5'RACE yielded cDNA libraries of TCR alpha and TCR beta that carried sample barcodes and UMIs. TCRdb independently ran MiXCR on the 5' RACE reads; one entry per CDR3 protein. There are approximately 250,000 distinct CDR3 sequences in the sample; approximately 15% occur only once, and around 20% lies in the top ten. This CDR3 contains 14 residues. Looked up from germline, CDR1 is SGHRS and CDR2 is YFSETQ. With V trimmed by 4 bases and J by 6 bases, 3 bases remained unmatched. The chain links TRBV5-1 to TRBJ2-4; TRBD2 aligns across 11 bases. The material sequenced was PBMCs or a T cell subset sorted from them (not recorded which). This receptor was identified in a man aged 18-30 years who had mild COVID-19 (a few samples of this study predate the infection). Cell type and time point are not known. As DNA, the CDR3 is TGCGCCAGCAGCGCTACTAGCGGGGGAAACATTCAGTACTTC. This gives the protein CASSATSGGNIQYF.